This TCR beta chain was obtained from a study of T cells in Graves' hyperthyroidism and ophthalmopathy. Overall study: Peripheral blood was obtained at initial diagnosis, preceding any treatment.

For ophthalmopathy patients, the Clinical Activity Score was at least 3 and the NOSPECS grade at least 4; duration was under 3 months. Thyroid ultrasound, orbital computed tomography, clinical symptoms, and serum thyroxine and TRAb underpinned diagnoses. This clonotype was recorded at least ten times. Amplification targeted TCR beta CDR3 regions from RNA transcripts. The study used the HTBI primer set for a first-round RT-PCR of the TCR CDR3. MiXCR was run by TCRdb on the multiplex PCR reads, yielding one entry per CDR3 protein. The top ten clones hold less than 15% of a sample with about 410,000 distinct CDR3 sequences, over 12% of them seen once. The sample was blood. The TCR comes from a man aged 18 to 29 with Graves' ophthalmopathy.

The CDR3 region is CASSTSYEQFF. The CDR3 nucleotides read TGTGCCAGCAGCACCTCGTATGAGCAGTTCTTC. The rearrangement joins TRBV11-2 to TRBJ2-1; D unresolved. Between the trimmed V and J ends, which lost 5 bases and 8 bases, there was a span of 7 bases. Germline V lookup: CDR1 SGHAT, CDR2 FQNNGV. The CDR3 is made up of 11 amino acids.